This T cell receptor (beta chain) was found in a study of human T cells and chemical hapten exposure. Each CDR3 protein is one row after TCRdb ran MiXCR on the RACE reads. The data contain around 380,000 distinct CDR3 sequences, around 5% of them singletons. This clonotype occurred a few times. Regarding time point: pre-sensitization, week 0. Treatment indicated: therapeutic diphenylcyclopropenone sensitization with weekly scalp DPC. This CDR3 region has 16 residues. Germline V lookup: CDR1 LGHNT, CDR2 FRNRAP. V shed 8 bases and J shed 6 bases, with 23 bases lying between them. The sample in question was whole blood, obtained in connection with sensitization to the hapten diphenylcyclopropenone (DPC). The chain links TRBV12-5 to TRBJ2-1; D may be TRBD1 or TRBD2 (5 bases each). The TCR sequence derives from a woman between 18 and 29 years old with alopecia areata. Some clones in this sample may be carry-over from other donors' samples. CDR3 residues: CASSSFRDGGGNEQFF. CDR3 coding DNA: TGTGCTAGTTCCTCTTTCCGGGACGGTGGCGGCAATGAGCAGTTCTTC.